Below, 7 T cell receptor beta chains from the same sample are listed, as sequenced in a study of blood T cell repertoires in COVID-19. Here immunoSEQ multiplex PCR was the method, and the copy in TCRdb shows in-frame clones only, minus some. This table has 250,000 to 300,000 clones, about 86% appearing once. Sequenced: PBMCs or T cells enriched from blood (not recorded which). These receptors were taken from a man aged 30 to 39 with acute COVID-19.

This chain links TRBV19 with TRBJ2-2, with TRBD2 identical over 7 bases. CDR3 length equals 16 residues. The germline gives CDR1 LNHDA, CDR2 SQIVND (reference sequence). Trimming took 6 bases from V and 5 from J; bases not matched to a gene: 12. Written as DNA, the CDR3 is TGTGCCAGTAGGAGAAAGGCGGGAGTTGGGACCGGGGAGCTGTTTTTT. Its translation is CASRRKAGVGTGELFF.

This sequence joins TRBV7-2 and TRBJ2-2; D may be TRBD2 (6 bases). Trimming left V 1 base short and J 4 bases short, with 10 bases between. The CDR3 is 15 amino acids. Germline V gene sequence: CDR1 SGHTA, CDR2 FQGNSA. The CDR3 coding sequence is TGTGCCAGCAGCTTAGTTATTAGCGGCACCGGGGAGCTGTTTTTT. Protein: CASSLVISGTGELFF.

This rearrangement joins TRBV6-6 to TRBJ1-5, with a possible D match to TRBD1 (5 bases). Trimming took off 5 bases at V and 4 bases at J, with 27 bases between the two ends. Looked up from germline, CDR1 is MNHNY and CDR2 is SVGAGI (reference sequence). This CDR3 has 19 residues. Written as DNA, the CDR3 is TGTGCCAGCAGTCCTCGGGGGGGACTTGGAAGGGTGGAGAATCAGCCCCAGCATTTT. Residues: CASSPRGGLGRVENQPQHF.

This rearrangement joins TRBV9 to TRBJ1-5; unclear D gene. Trimming removed 4 bases from V and 5 bases from J, with 13 bases in between. CDR1 SGDLS and CDR2 YYNGEE come from the germline V gene. The CDR3 contains 14 residues. The DNA of the CDR3 is TGTGCCAGCAGCCTTAATCTCGGGGATCAGCCCCAGCATTTT. This sequence encodes CASSLNLGDQPQHF.

The rearrangement uses TRBV30 and TRBJ1-2; TRBD1 agrees at 11 bases. CDR1 GTSNPN and CDR2 SVGIG come from the germline V gene (reference sequence). V shed 3 bases, J shed 2 bases, and the junction held 2 bases outside the gene matches. The CDR3 is made up of 14 amino acids. The CDR3 sequence is CAWRGQGGNYGYTF. The CDR3 DNA is TGTGCCTGGAGGGGACAGGGGGGAAACTATGGCTACACCTTC.

V gene TRBV7-2 combines with J gene TRBJ1-5; no clear D. Trimming took off 6 bases at V and 3 bases at J, with 12 bases between the two ends. This CDR3 spans 14 amino acids. The germline CDR1 and CDR2 sequences are SGHTA and FQGNSA. The chain's CDR3 is CASSHDNPNQPQHF. CDR3 in DNA: TGTGCCAGCAGTCACGACAACCCCAATCAGCCCCAGCATTTT.

This chain uses TRBV6-5 with TRBJ1-2, with D possibly being TRBD1 (6 bases). This CDR3 has 14 amino acids. CDR1 is MNHEY, CDR2 SVGAGI, per germline. V was pared by 6 bases and J by 8 bases, with 19 bases between. In DNA form, the CDR3 reads TGTGCCAGCAGCACAAGGCAGGGCAGGGGAGGCTACACCTTC. Amino acid sequence: CASSTRQGRGGYTF.